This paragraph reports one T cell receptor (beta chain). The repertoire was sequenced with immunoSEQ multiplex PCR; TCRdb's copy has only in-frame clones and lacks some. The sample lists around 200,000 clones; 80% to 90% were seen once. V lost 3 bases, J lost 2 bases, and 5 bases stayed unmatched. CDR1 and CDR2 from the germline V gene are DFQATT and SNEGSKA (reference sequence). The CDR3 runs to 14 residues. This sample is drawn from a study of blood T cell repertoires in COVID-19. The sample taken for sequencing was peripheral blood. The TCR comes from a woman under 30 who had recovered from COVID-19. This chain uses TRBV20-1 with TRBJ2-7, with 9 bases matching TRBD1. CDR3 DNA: TGCAGTGCTAGTGGGACAGGGCCTCCCTACGAGCAGTACGTC. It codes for CSASGTGPPYEQYV.